The sequence of this TCR beta chain was determined in a study of cytomegalovirus exposure and HLA in healthy donors. V shed 5 bases, J shed 5 bases, and the junction held 10 bases outside the gene matches. The CDR3 is made up of 15 amino acids. Per germline, CDR1 MNHEY and CDR2 SMNVEV (reference sequence). Donors had nominal health at sampling but likely had unrecorded immune exposures. The PCR used 60 Vbeta and 13 Jbeta primers. Repertoires were generated with immunoSEQ multiplex PCR, while TCRdb's copy carries only in-frame clones and drops some. The sample has 150,000 to 200,000 clones, over 65% seen once.

The TCR was taken from a woman aged 25 to 39 in good health and CMV-seronegative. The source material was PBMCs. The chain is built from TRBV27 and TRBJ1-1, with 8 bases lining up with TRBD1. CDR3 DNA: TGTGCCAGCAGTCCCCAGGGGGCTGATTCGACTGAAGCTTTCTTT. Amino acids: CASSPQGADSTEAFF.